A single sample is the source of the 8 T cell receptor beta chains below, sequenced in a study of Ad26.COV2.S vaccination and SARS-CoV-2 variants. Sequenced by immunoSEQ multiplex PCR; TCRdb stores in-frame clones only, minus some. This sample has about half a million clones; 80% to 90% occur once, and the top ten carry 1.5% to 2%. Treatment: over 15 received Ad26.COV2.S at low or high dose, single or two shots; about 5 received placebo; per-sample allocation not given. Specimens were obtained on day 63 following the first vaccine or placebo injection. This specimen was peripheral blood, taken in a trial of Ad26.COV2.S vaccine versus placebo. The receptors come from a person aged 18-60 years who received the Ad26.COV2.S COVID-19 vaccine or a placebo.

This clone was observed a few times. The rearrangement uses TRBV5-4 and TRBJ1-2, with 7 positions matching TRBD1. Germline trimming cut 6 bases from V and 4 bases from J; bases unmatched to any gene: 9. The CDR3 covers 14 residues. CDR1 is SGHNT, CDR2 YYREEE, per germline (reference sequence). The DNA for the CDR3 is TGTGCCAGCACCTCTCCAGGGGGGAGCTATGGCTACACCTTC. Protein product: CASTSPGGSYGYTF.

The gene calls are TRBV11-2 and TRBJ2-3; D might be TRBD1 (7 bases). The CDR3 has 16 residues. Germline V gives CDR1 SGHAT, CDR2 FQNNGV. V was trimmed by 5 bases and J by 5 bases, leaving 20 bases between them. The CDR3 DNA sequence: TGTGCCAGCAGCGATATTTGGAGGGGGCTTTTAGATACGCAGTATTTT. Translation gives CASSDIWRGLLDTQYF.

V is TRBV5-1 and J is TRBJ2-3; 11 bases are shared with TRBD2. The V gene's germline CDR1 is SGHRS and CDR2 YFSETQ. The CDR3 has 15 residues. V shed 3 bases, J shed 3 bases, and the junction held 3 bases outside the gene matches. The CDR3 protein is CASSSGLAVTDTQYF. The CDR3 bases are TGCGCCAGCAGCTCGGGACTAGCGGTTACAGATACGCAGTATTTT. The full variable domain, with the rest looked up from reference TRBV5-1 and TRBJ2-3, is KAGVTQTPRYLIKTRGQQVTLSCSPISGHRSVSWYQQTPGQGLQFLFEYFSETQRNKGNFPGRFSGRQFSNSRSEMNVSTLELGDSALYLCASSSGLAVTDTQYFGPGTRLTVL.

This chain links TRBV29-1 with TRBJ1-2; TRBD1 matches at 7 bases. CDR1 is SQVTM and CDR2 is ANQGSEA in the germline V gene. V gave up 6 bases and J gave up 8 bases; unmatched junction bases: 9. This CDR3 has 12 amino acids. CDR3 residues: CSVPDRENGYTF. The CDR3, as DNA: TGCAGCGTACCCGACAGGGAGAACGGCTACACCTTC. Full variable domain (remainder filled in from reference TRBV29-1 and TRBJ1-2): SAVISQKPSRDICQRGTSLTIQCQVDSQVTMMFWYRQQPGQSLTLIATANQGSEATYESGFVIDKFPISRPNLTFSTLTVSNMSPEDSSIYLCSVPDRENGYTFGSGTRLTVV.

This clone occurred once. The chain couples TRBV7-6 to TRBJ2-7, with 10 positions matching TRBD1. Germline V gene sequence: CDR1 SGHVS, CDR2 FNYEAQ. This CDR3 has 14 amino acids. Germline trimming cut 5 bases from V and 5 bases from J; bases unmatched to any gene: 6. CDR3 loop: CASSRGQGGDEQYF. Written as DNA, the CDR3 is TGTGCCAGCAGCCGTGGACAGGGGGGAGACGAGCAGTACTTC.

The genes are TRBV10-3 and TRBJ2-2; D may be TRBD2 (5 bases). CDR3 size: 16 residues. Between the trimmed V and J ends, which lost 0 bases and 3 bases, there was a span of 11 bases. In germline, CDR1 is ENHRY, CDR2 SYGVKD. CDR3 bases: TGTGCCATCAGTGAGTCCGTAGCGCGATACACCGGGGAGCTGTTTTTT. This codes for CAISESVARYTGELFF.

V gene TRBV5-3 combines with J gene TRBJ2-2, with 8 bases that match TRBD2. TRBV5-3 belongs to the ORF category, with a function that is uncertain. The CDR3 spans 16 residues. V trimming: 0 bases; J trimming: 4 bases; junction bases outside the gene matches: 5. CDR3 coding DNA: TGTGCCAGAAGCTTGGCGGGGGGGCCTGTCACCGGGGAGCTGTTTTTT. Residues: CARSLAGGPVTGELFF.

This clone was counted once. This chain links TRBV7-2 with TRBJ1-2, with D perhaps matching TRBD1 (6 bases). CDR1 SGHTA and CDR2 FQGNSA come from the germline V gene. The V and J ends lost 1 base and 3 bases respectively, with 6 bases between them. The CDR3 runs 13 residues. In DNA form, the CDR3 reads TGTGCCAGCAGCTTAGGACAGGACTATGGCTACACCTTC. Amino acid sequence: CASSLGQDYGYTF.